The entry below describes one T cell receptor (beta chain). This entry belongs to a study of blood T cell repertoires in COVID-19. Study summary: Sites across the United States, Italy and Spain contributed samples from acute and convalescent COVID-19. PBMCs, B-cell-depleted T cells, or T cells provided the cDNA or gDNA that made up the material.

Per the authors' pipeline: Reference gene primer amplification in the assay estimated nucleated cell counts. Clones were sequenced by immunoSEQ multiplex PCR, and TCRdb holds only the in-frame ones, with some missing. V and J calls and clone size are those listed in that table; D and trimming were worked out from the DNA. Among tens of thousands of clones listed, roughly nine tenths were seen once. Trimming shortened V by 8 bases and J by 5 bases, and 12 bases separated the two germline ends. Germline V lookup: CDR1 MNHNY, CDR2 SVGAGI (reference sequence). The CDR3 has 13 residues. This sequence originates from a man between 60 and 75 years old with acute or convalescent COVID-19. This chain uses TRBV6-6 with TRBJ2-2, with D tentatively TRBD1 (6 bases). The sequencing sample was made of peripheral blood. CDR3 protein: CASGKTGTGELFF. For the CDR3, the DNA is TGTGCCAGCGGGAAGACAGGTACCGGGGAGCTGTTTTTT.